The 29 T cell receptor beta chains below come from one sample, sequenced in a study of blood T cell repertoires in COVID-19. The data were produced by immunoSEQ multiplex PCR, yet TCRdb's version contains in-frame clones alone and is incomplete. The sample carries a few hundred thousand clones, approximately 82% recorded once. Sequenced sample: peripheral blood. These TCRs come from a woman in her forties or fifties with acute or convalescent COVID-19.

This chain joins TRBV10-3 and TRBJ1-1; unclear D gene. The CDR3 runs 13 residues. Germline CDR1 reads ENHRY; CDR2 reads SYGVKD. The V end was cut by 7 bases, the J end by 5 bases, with 14 bases between. The CDR3 DNA sequence: TGTGCCATCACCTCAGACTCGTTAACTGAAGCTTTCTTT. Residues: CAITSDSLTEAFF.

There are a few counts of this clone. This chain uses TRBV4-1 with TRBJ1-1; D gene ambiguous. Germline values: CDR1 MGHRA, CDR2 YSYEKL. CDR3 length: 13 amino acids. Trimming shortened V by 5 bases and J by 3 bases, and 10 bases separated the two germline ends. In DNA, the CDR3 is TGCGCCAGCAGCTCCTACGAGGACACTGAAGCTTTCTTT. Residues: CASSSYEDTEAFF.

V usage is TRBV10-3 and J usage is TRBJ1-2, with no clear D. The length of the CDR3 is 11 residues. Trimming took 11 bases from V and 2 from J, leaving 9 bases between them. From germline, CDR1 is ENHRY and CDR2 SYGVKD. DNA for the CDR3: TGTGCCGTACAGAACAACTATGGCTACACCTTC. Protein product: CAVQNNYGYTF.

V gene TRBV19 combines with J gene TRBJ1-5; possibly TRBD1 for D (5 bases). Per the germline V gene, CDR1 is LNHDA and CDR2 is SQIVND (reference sequence). V was clipped by 2 bases and J by 6 bases, with 8 bases between them. The CDR3 consists of 13 residues. The CDR3 here is CASSIRGTQPQHF. CDR3 DNA: TGTGCCAGTAGTATAAGGGGAACTCAGCCCCAGCATTTT.

The genes are TRBV7-9 and TRBJ2-1; 8 nucleotides line up with TRBD2. J gave up 7 bases and V 5 bases, and 4 bases lay outside the gene matches. Germline CDR1 SEHNR, CDR2 FQNEAQ (reference sequence). This CDR3 region has 13 residues. CDR3 loop: CASSPGGENEQFF. The CDR3 nucleotides are TGTGCCAGCAGCCCCGGGGGGGAGAATGAGCAGTTCTTC.

This chain joins TRBV30 and TRBJ1-2; D is undetermined. The CDR3 consists of 16 residues. V lost 0 bases to trimming and J lost 7 bases, with 21 bases between them. CDR1 and CDR2 from the germline V gene are GTSNPN and SVGIG (reference sequence). DNA for the CDR3: TGTGCCTGGAGTGTTTACAGTTCACTCGCGGCGGGTGGCTACACCTTC. It translates to CAWSVYSSLAAGGYTF.

The J gene is TRBJ2-7, the V gene TRBV7-3; maybe TRBD1 (6 bases). CDR3 length: 13 amino acids. In germline, CDR1 is SGHTA, CDR2 FQGTGA. V dropped 5 bases and J dropped 5 bases, with 13 bases sitting between them. The CDR3: CASSPPGDNEQYF. CDR3 DNA sequence: TGTGCCAGCAGCCCCCCTGGGGACAACGAGCAGTACTTC. Full variable domain (remainder filled in from reference TRBV7-3 and TRBJ2-7): GAGVSQTPSNKVTEKGKYVELRCDPISGHTALYWYRQSLGQGPEFLIYFQGTGAADDSGLPNDRFFAVRPEGSVSTLKIQRTERGDSAVYLCASSPPGDNEQYFGPGTRLTVT.

The rearrangement links TRBV29-1 to TRBJ2-3; D remains ambiguous. V was shortened by 8 bases and J by 6 bases, with 9 bases between the two germline ends. Germline assignment: CDR1 SQVTM and CDR2 ANQGSEA. The CDR3 has 10 amino acids. CDR3 DNA sequence: TGCAGCTCGGCGGAGGATACGCAGTATTTT. Translating it yields CSSAEDTQYF.

This clone is a singleton in its sample. J is TRBJ1-2 and V is TRBV27; no definite D call. Germline V gives CDR1 MNHEY, CDR2 SMNVEV (reference sequence). CDR3 length equals 14 residues. V was shortened by 8 bases and J by 3 bases, with 16 bases between the two germline ends. The CDR3 sequence: CASETGGGDYGYTF. The DNA for the CDR3 is TGTGCCAGCGAGACGGGCGGAGGCGACTATGGCTACACCTTC.

This clone turned up a few times. The chain employs TRBV27 and TRBJ2-7; 7 nucleotides line up with TRBD2. The germline V gene encodes CDR1 MNHEY and CDR2 SMNVEV (reference sequence). The CDR3 extends over 15 amino acids. Unmatched junction bases numbered 10, after V lost 6 bases and J lost 2 bases. The CDR3 region is CASRVMEGGAYEQYF. The CDR3 DNA follows: TGTGCCAGCAGGGTAATGGAGGGAGGGGCCTACGAGCAGTACTTC.

The chain carries TRBV24-1 and TRBJ1-5, with D possibly TRBD1 on 5 matching bases. CDR1 is KGHDR and CDR2 is SFDVKD in the germline V gene. Trimming shortened V by 2 bases and J by 5 bases, and 15 bases separated the two germline ends. The length of the CDR3 is 16 residues. For the CDR3, the DNA is TGTGCCACCAGTGATTCGTGGGGCTGGGGTGATCAGCCCCAGCATTTT. Amino acids: CATSDSWGWGDQPQHF.

To note about this clone: At one end the junction does not follow the germline gene, possibly because of a read error. The chain couples TRBV5-1 to TRBJ2-3; possible D gene TRBD1, 5 bases. The CDR3 runs to 16 residues. Germline-derived CDR1 and CDR2 are SGHRS and YFSETQ. CDR3 coding DNA: TGCGCCAGCAGCTTGGTAGGGGCAGATAGCATAGATACGCAGTATTTT. Protein sequence: CASSLVGADSIDTQYF.

The J gene is TRBJ2-5, the V gene TRBV7-2; perhaps TRBD2 as D (5 bases). The CDR3 has 17 residues. Trimming pared 3 bases from V and 1 base from J, leaving 18 bases between. Per germline, CDR1 SGHTA and CDR2 FQGNSA. This CDR3 reads CASSFGSWVYSQETQYF. The CDR3, as DNA: TGTGCCAGCAGCTTTGGGAGTTGGGTTTACTCCCAAGAGACCCAGTACTTC.

This rearrangement joins TRBV7-2 to TRBJ1-1; 7 nucleotides match TRBD1. J was trimmed by 4 bases and V by 5 bases; bases with no gene match: 7. Germline lookup yields CDR1 SGHTA and CDR2 FQGNSA. The CDR3 covers 14 residues. The CDR3, as DNA: TGTGCCAGCAGCCCGACAGGGATCGGCACTGAAGCTTTCTTT. Its translation is CASSPTGIGTEAFF.

The V gene is TRBV9, the J gene TRBJ1-5; 7 positions match TRBD1. The germline gives CDR1 SGDLS, CDR2 YYNGEE. With 4 bases clipped from V and 4 bases from J, the junction kept 8 bases outside the gene matches. The CDR3 has 15 residues. The CDR3 nucleotides read TGTGCCAGCAGCCCAACCGGGACAGAGAATCAGCCCCAGCATTTT. It yields the protein CASSPTGTENQPQHF.

The V and J genes are TRBV2 and TRBJ2-7, with TRBD2 as a possible D gene (6 bases). The V gene's germline CDR1 is SNHLY and CDR2 FYNNEI. The CDR3 spans 16 residues. Trimming stripped 3 bases from V and 1 base from J, with 16 bases between. DNA for the CDR3: TGTGCCAGCAGTGAGAAGGGCAGCGGGTCTTCCTACGAGCAGTACTTC. Its translation is CASSEKGSGSSYEQYF.

This clone was recorded only once. This sequence joins TRBV5-1 and TRBJ2-3, with D possibly being TRBD2 (5 bases). CDR3 length: 15 amino acids. Germline loops: CDR1 SGHRS, CDR2 YFSETQ. Between the trimmed V and J ends, which lost 4 bases and 1 base, there was a span of 13 bases. Here the CDR3 reads CASSIGSLGTDTQYF. The CDR3 DNA is TGCGCCAGCAGCATTGGGAGTTTGGGCACAGATACGCAGTATTTT.

This chain joins TRBV4-1 and TRBJ2-5; 10 bases agree with TRBD1. Germline CDR1 is MGHRA and CDR2 is YSYEKL. J gave up 5 bases and V 2 bases, and 5 bases lay outside the gene matches. The CDR3 runs to 15 residues. CDR3 in amino acids: CASSQPRDRGETQYF. CDR3 in DNA: TGCGCCAGCAGCCAACCCCGGGACAGGGGTGAGACCCAGTACTTC.

The rearrangement joins TRBV7-2 to TRBJ1-1, with D hard to call. The germline V and J ends were trimmed by 8 bases and 0 bases, with 4 bases remaining between them. The germline CDR1 and CDR2 sequences are SGHTA and FQGNSA. CDR3 size: 11 residues. The DNA for the CDR3 is TGTGCCAGCCAGATGAACACTGAAGCTTTCTTT. It codes for CASQMNTEAFF.

This clone was seen just once. The rearrangement uses TRBV23-1 and TRBJ2-7, with TRBD1 matching 11 bases. TRBV23-1 is given ORF status, its function remaining uncertain. V gave up 5 bases and J gave up 2 bases; unmatched junction bases: 5. The CDR3 runs to 15 residues. This CDR3 is CASSDGQGAAYEQYV. CDR3 DNA sequence: TGCGCCAGCAGTGATGGACAGGGGGCGGCCTACGAGCAGTACGTC.

The chain recombines TRBV2 with TRBJ1-1, with 10 bases aligning to TRBD1. With V trimmed by 6 bases and J by 2 bases, 3 bases remained unmatched. CDR1 SNHLY and CDR2 FYNNEI come from the germline V gene. The CDR3 contains 14 residues. The CDR3 nucleotides are TGTGCCAGCAGACCGACAGGGGGCAACACTGAAGCTTTCTTT. Amino acids: CASRPTGGNTEAFF. The full variable domain, its missing parts supplied by reference TRBV2 and TRBJ1-1, is EPEVTQTPSHQVTQMGQEVILRCVPISNHLYFYWYRQILGQKVEFLVSFYNNEISEKSEIFDDQFSVERPDGSNFTLKIRSTKLEDSAMYFCASRPTGGNTEAFFGQGTRLTVV.

The chain carries TRBV6-6 and TRBJ2-1; possible D gene TRBD2, 7 bases. The CDR3 has 13 amino acids. V was shortened by 7 bases and J by 6 bases, with 13 bases between the two germline ends. Germline values: CDR1 MNHNY, CDR2 SVGAGI (reference sequence). The CDR3 nucleotides read TGTGCCAGCAAAAGGGGGGGCCCCAATGAGCAGTTCTTC. Translation gives CASKRGGPNEQFF.

This chain links TRBV4-1 with TRBJ1-2; 11 bases line up with TRBD1. Germline CDR1 is MGHRA and CDR2 is YSYEKL. CDR3 size: 16 residues. V shed 3 bases, J shed 8 bases, and the junction held 11 bases outside the gene matches. The CDR3 loop is CASSHPGQGELGGYTF. CDR3 DNA sequence: TGCGCCAGCAGCCACCCGGGACAGGGGGAACTAGGGGGCTACACCTTC.

This chain joins TRBV30 and TRBJ2-3, with 11 bases fitting TRBD1. Trimming removed 0 bases from V and 0 bases from J; junction bases left unmatched: 8. Looked up from germline, CDR1 is GTSNPN and CDR2 is SVGIG (reference sequence). The CDR3 spans 18 residues. This CDR3 reads CAWSVEGQGVFSTDTQYF. CDR3 bases: TGTGCCTGGAGTGTAGAGGGACAGGGGGTTTTTAGCACAGATACGCAGTATTTT.

The chain joins TRBV7-9 to TRBJ2-5, with 7 nucleotides matching TRBD1. The germline CDR1 and CDR2 sequences are SEHNR and FQNEAQ (reference sequence). The CDR3 runs to 14 residues. V shed 5 bases and J 1 base; nucleotides not matched to a gene: 4. The CDR3 DNA sequence: TGTGCCAGCAGCCCGGACAGGCGCCAAGAGACCCAGTACTTC. Residues: CASSPDRRQETQYF.

V is TRBV6-6 and J is TRBJ1-1; weak D call: TRBD1 (5 bases). The V and J ends lost 0 bases and 4 bases respectively, with 12 bases between them. The CDR3 extends over 15 amino acids. Germline lookup yields CDR1 MNHNY and CDR2 SVGAGI (reference sequence). For the CDR3, the DNA is TGTGCCAGCAGTTACTCGGGGCGACAAGGCACTGAAGCTTTCTTT. It yields the protein CASSYSGRQGTEAFF.

V usage is TRBV3-1 (or the pseudogene TRBV3-2) and J usage is TRBJ1-1; D unresolved. Trimming cost V 0 bases and J 7 bases, with 6 bases left between them. Per germline, CDR1 LGHDT and CDR2 YNNKEL (reference sequence). The length of the CDR3 is 12 residues. DNA of the CDR3: TGTGCCAGCAGCCAAGAATTGAGTGAAGCTTTCTTT. Protein sequence: CASSQELSEAFF.

This clone was detected only a few times. This specimen includes other DNA sequences encoding the same CDR3. The chain recombines TRBV7-2 with TRBJ2-7; TRBD2 matches 7 bases. Germline assignment: CDR1 SGHTA and CDR2 FQGNSA. The CDR3 runs 15 residues. The V gene end was trimmed by 0 bases and the J gene end by 2 bases; junction bases not matched to a gene: 4. CDR3: CASSLAASGAYEQYF. The CDR3 DNA is TGTGCCAGCAGCTTAGCGGCTAGCGGAGCCTACGAGCAGTACTTC.

The chain has TRBV2 and TRBJ1-3; no reliable D call. V was pared by 2 bases and J by 3 bases, with 8 bases between. The CDR3 sequence is 14 residues long. Germline CDR1 SNHLY, CDR2 FYNNEI. The CDR3 here is CASSEPGSGNTIYF. The DNA for the CDR3 is TGTGCCAGCAGTGAACCGGGGAGTGGAAACACCATATATTTT.